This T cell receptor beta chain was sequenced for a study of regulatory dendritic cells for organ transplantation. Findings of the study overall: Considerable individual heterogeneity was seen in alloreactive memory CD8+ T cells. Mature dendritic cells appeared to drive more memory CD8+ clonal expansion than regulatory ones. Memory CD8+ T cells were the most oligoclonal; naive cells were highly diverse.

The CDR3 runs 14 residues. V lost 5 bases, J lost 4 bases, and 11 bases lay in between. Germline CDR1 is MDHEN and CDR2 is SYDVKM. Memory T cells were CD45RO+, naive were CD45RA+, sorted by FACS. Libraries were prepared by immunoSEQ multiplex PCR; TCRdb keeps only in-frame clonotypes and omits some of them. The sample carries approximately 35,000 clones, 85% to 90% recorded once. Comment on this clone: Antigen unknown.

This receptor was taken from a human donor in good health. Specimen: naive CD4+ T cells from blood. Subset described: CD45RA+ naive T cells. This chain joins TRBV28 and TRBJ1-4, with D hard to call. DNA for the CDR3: TGTGCCAGCAGTCGGGAGCAACTTAATGAAAAACTGTTTTTT. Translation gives CASSREQLNEKLFF.